This is a list of T cell receptor beta chains from one sample in a study of early T cells in non-severe SARS-CoV-2 infection. One entry per CDR3 protein results from TCRdb running MiXCR on the 5' RACE reads. The sample shows tens of thousands of distinct CDR3 sequences, about a tenth of them seen only once. Sequencing input: whole blood. The receptors stem from an adult who was a healthcare worker with PCR-confirmed SARS-CoV-2 infection or an uninfected control (not recorded which). Both conserved end residues are part of each CDR3. A D gene is named only where the DNA matches it firmly. The size of a clone is reported for some rows only, either as once, few or many, or as a class for expanded clones.

j_call d_call v_call clone_size cdr3_length cdr3_aa cdr3_nt
TRBJ1-5 . TRBV6-1 once 14 CASTYLLINQPQHF TGTGCCAGTACCTATTTGTTGATTAATCAGCCCCAGCATTTT
TRBJ2-3 . TRBV7-8 many 11 CASSFRDTQYF TGTGCCAGCAGCTTTCGTGATACGCAGTATTTT
TRBJ1-4 . TRBV7-6 many 13 CASSQRTGEKLFF TGTGCCAGCAGCCAGCGGACGGGTGAAAAACTGTTTTTT
TRBJ1-2 . TRBV19 many 14 CASSRAESTYGYTF TGTGCCAGTAGTCGTGCGGAGAGTACGTATGGCTACACCTTC
TRBJ2-3 . TRBV24-1 many 13 CATMGRNEDTQYF TGTGCCACCATGGGCAGGAATGAAGATACGCAGTATTTT
TRBJ1-6 . TRBV7-9 many 15 CASSLNAGNNSPLHF TGTGCCAGCAGCTTAAATGCCGGAAATAATTCACCCCTCCACTTT
TRBJ1-1 TRBD1 TRBV12-3/TRBV12-4 . 15 CASTLTGGDHTEAFF TGTGCCAGCACCCTGACAGGGGGAGATCACACTGAAGCTTTCTTT
TRBJ2-7 . TRBV20-1 . 14 CSAFKGSGSYEQYF TGCAGTGCCTTTAAGGGGAGTGGGTCCTACGAGCAGTACTTC
TRBJ2-3 TRBD1 TRBV11-3 many 17 CASSLGLGTGLTDTQYF TGTGCCAGCAGCTTAGGGCTCGGGACAGGGCTCACAGATACGCAGTATTTT
TRBJ1-2 . TRBV5-8 few 14 CASSLVTANYGYTF TGTGCCAGCAGCTTGGTCACAGCTAACTATGGCTACACCTTC
TRBJ2-1 . TRBV7-9 many 14 CASSLASGYNEQFF TGTGCCAGCAGCTTAGCGAGTGGGTACAATGAGCAGTTCTTC
TRBJ1-4 . TRBV6-4 . 13 CASSENRDAKLFF TGTGCCAGCAGTGAAAACAGGGATGCGAAACTGTTTTTT
TRBJ2-2 . TRBV10-3 . 14 CAISESSSSGELFF TGTGCCATCAGTGAGTCGTCATCCTCCGGGGAGCTGTTTTTT
TRBJ2-1 . TRBV19 . 14 CASSWDSTYNEQFF TGTGCCAGTAGCTGGGACTCCACCTACAATGAGCAGTTCTTC
TRBJ2-7 TRBD1 TRBV2 many 14 CASSGQAFSYEQYF TGTGCCAGCTCGGGACAGGCGTTCTCCTACGAGCAGTACTTC
TRBJ2-7 . TRBV12-3/TRBV12-4 many 13 CASTPGGSYEQYF TGTGCCAGCACCCCGGGGGGCAGCTACGAGCAGTACTTC
TRBJ2-2 . TRBV19 . 13 CASSNANTGELFF TGTGCCAGTAGTAACGCTAACACCGGGGAGCTGTTTTTT
TRBJ2-3 TRBD2 TRBV4-1 few 14 CASSSGTLTDTQYF TGCGCCAGCAGTAGCGGGACCCTCACAGATACGCAGTATTTT
TRBJ2-3 . TRBV7-9 . 18 CASSSRGPDRHSTDTQYF TGTGCCAGCAGCTCAAGAGGGCCCGACCGACACAGCACAGATACGCAGTATTTT
TRBJ2-7 . TRBV5-1 few 11 CASRSRYEQYF TGCGCCAGCAGGAGTCGCTACGAGCAGTACTTC
TRBJ2-3 . TRBV29-1 many 14 CSVEDPLLGDTQYF TGCAGCGTTGAAGATCCCCTACTAGGAGATACGCAGTATTTT
TRBJ2-1 . TRBV9 . 13 CASSVSPTHEQFF TGTGCCAGCAGCGTTAGCCCGACCCATGAGCAGTTCTTC
TRBJ1-2 . TRBV3-1 few 13 CASSQDVENGYTF TGTGCCAGCAGCCAAGATGTGGAAAATGGCTACACCTTC
TRBJ1-6 TRBD1 TRBV11-2 few 15 CASSLGGTGHSPLHF TGTGCCAGCAGCTTAGGAGGGACAGGACATTCACCCCTCCACTTT
TRBJ2-7 TRBD2 TRBV7-9 many 15 CASSVHSWGGYEQYF TGTGCCAGCAGCGTTCACTCTTGGGGAGGGTACGAGCAGTACTTC
TRBJ2-7 . TRBV20-1 . 12 CSARTSSYEQYF TGCAGTGCTAGAACTAGCTCCTACGAGCAGTACTTC
TRBJ2-1 . TRBV3-1 . 16 CASSQDKRRSYNEQFF TGTGCCAGCAGCCAAGATAAGCGGCGCTCCTACAATGAGCAGTTCTTC
TRBJ2-1 TRBD1 TRBV6-2/TRBV6-3 . 13 CASSGTGRFEQFF TGTGCCAGCAGTGGGACAGGGCGGTTTGAGCAGTTCTTC
TRBJ1-2 TRBD1 TRBV4-1 many 16 CASSQSPPRRGHGYTF TGCGCCAGCAGCCAAAGCCCCCCTCGGAGGGGGCACGGCTACACCTTC
TRBJ2-2 TRBD2 TRBV7-2 . 15 CASSSLAGYTGELFF TGTGCCAGCAGCTCCTTAGCGGGGTACACCGGGGAGCTGTTTTTT
TRBJ2-2 TRBD2 TRBV5-6 few 14 CASSRGGTTGELFF TGTGCCAGCAGCCGCGGGGGAACAACCGGGGAGCTGTTTTTT
TRBJ2-3 . TRBV5-4 . 14 CASSQKKSTDTQYF TGTGCCAGCAGCCAGAAAAAGAGCACAGATACGCAGTATTTT
TRBJ1-1 . TRBV4-2 few 14 CASRSGRRNTEAFF TGTGCCAGCCGCAGTGGGAGGAGGAACACTGAAGCTTTCTTT
TRBJ1-2 TRBD1 TRBV5-1 few 15 CASSLWTGIGYGYTF TGCGCCAGCAGCTTATGGACAGGGATTGGCTATGGCTACACCTTC
TRBJ2-6 . TRBV7-9 many 17 CASSLVVAGTGANVLTF TGTGCCAGCAGCTTAGTGGTGGCCGGGACTGGGGCCAACGTCCTGACTTTC
TRBJ2-3 TRBD2 TRBV3-1 . 18 CASSQELWRGGITDTQYF TGTGCCAGCAGCCAAGAGTTATGGCGGGGGGGCATCACAGATACGCAGTATTTT
TRBJ1-3 . TRBV12-3/TRBV12-4 few 16 CASRRQGSRYGNTIYF TGTGCCAGCAGACGTCAGGGTAGCAGATATGGAAACACCATATATTTT
TRBJ2-7 . TRBV2 few 13 CASSAPDAYEQYF TGTGCCAGCAGCGCCCCGGACGCCTACGAGCAGTACTTC
TRBJ2-2 . TRBV19 many 19 CAKRGPAVPPIQGTGELFF TGTGCCAAAAGAGGTCCGGCGGTCCCTCCAATTCAAGGCACCGGGGAGCTGTTTTTT
TRBJ2-1 . TRBV7-3 . 14 CASSLSLSYNEQFF TGTGCCAGCAGCTTGAGCCTCTCCTACAATGAGCAGTTCTTC
TRBJ2-1 TRBD1 TRBV20-1 few 14 CSAHTGGSYNEQFF TGCAGTGCTCATACAGGGGGGTCCTACAATGAGCAGTTCTTC
TRBJ2-5 . TRBV7-8 few 15 CASSPQRHLQETQYF TGTGCCAGCAGCCCGCAGCGACATTTACAAGAGACCCAGTACTTC